Listed below are T cell receptor beta chains from one sample, sequenced in a study of shared T cell receptors in the human thymus. This table comes from immunoSEQ multiplex PCR, and its TCRdb copy is limited to in-frame clones, with some not included. The sample records hundreds of thousands of clones, more than 85% being singletons. The sequenced sample consisted of thymocytes. All receptors come from a human donor. Each CDR3 is given without its conserved first and last residue.

v_call | cdr3_aa
TRBV5-1 | ASHGGPSYNEQF
TRBV9 | ASSVDGGTTDTQY
TRBV14 | ASSYSGTTGELF
TRBV27 | ASSLFPSGDTQY
TRBV18 | ASSPWTGKKNTEAF
TRBV5-5 | ASSSPIYEQY
TRBV28 | ASRIRDRASPNYGYT
TRBV14 | ASSQPPRPPPLSGRMAAEQF
TRBV7-8 | ASSSGGGICNQPQH
TRBV28 | ASSFRGRTKDTQY
TRBV2 | ASTPGWGEQF